This is a list of T cell receptor beta chains from one sample in a study of Ad26.COV2.S vaccination and SARS-CoV-2 variants. Generated by immunoSEQ multiplex PCR, the TCRdb table keeps only in-frame clones and is missing some. Here the sample spans roughly 350,000 clones, around 86% being singletons. The sequenced sample was peripheral blood, obtained in a trial of Ad26.COV2.S vaccine versus placebo. All receptors come from a person between 18 and 65 years old who received the Ad26.COV2.S COVID-19 vaccine or a placebo. Each CDR3 is given with its conserved first and last residue. A D gene is named only where the DNA matches it firmly. Not every row has a clone size; where given, it reads once, few, many or a size class.

J	size	V	D	DNA	CDR3
TRBJ1-5	few	TRBV2	TRBD1	TGTGCCAGCAGTGAAGCGCATGGGGACAGAGAAAGTCAGCCCCAGCATTTT	CASSEAHGDRESQPQHF
TRBJ2-5	NA	TRBV12-3/TRBV12-4	NA	TGTGCCAGCAGTTCGGGGCTTTGGGAGACCCAGTACTTC	CASSSGLWETQYF
TRBJ1-1	NA	TRBV10-3	NA	TGTGCCATCAGTGAGTTGGACACTGAAGCTTTCTTT	CAISELDTEAFF
TRBJ1-5	NA	TRBV18	NA	TGTGCCAGCTCACCATCGGGTGGGGGGTACGATCAGCCCCAGCATTTT	CASSPSGGGYDQPQHF
TRBJ1-4	NA	TRBV11-2	NA	TGTGCCAGCAGCTTAGATCGAATAGGGGCTAATGAAAAACTGTTTTTT	CASSLDRIGANEKLFF
TRBJ1-2	NA	TRBV2	NA	TGTGCCAGCACCCTGATTTACGTTGCGTCGACGGGTGGCTACACCTTC	CASTLIYVASTGGYTF
TRBJ2-7	once	TRBV19	TRBD2	TGTGCCAGTAGTATGCGACTAGCGGGGTACGAGCAGTACTTC	CASSMRLAGYEQYF
TRBJ1-4	NA	TRBV25-1	NA	TGTGCCAGCAGTGAATTAGGAAGAGAAAATGAAAAACTGTTTTTT	CASSELGRENEKLFF
TRBJ2-3	NA	TRBV2	NA	TGTGCCAGCGTACTCGGGGCGAGAAGCACAGATACGCAGTATTTT	CASVLGARSTDTQYF
TRBJ2-5	NA	TRBV5-1	NA	TGCGCCAGCAGCAAAAGCCCCGAGAGGGAGACCCAGTACTTC	CASSKSPERETQYF
TRBJ1-6	NA	TRBV27	TRBD1	TGTGCCAGCAGTTTGGACAGGGTTAATTCACCCCTCCACTTT	CASSLDRVNSPLHF
TRBJ2-5	once	TRBV5-6	NA	TGTGCCAGCAGCACAGAACTACAGAACCAAGAGACCCAGTACTTC	CASSTELQNQETQYF
TRBJ2-1	NA	TRBV6-2/TRBV6-3	TRBD1	TGTGCCAGCAGTTACTTTACCGGGACAGGCTCCTACAATGAGCAGTTCTTC	CASSYFTGTGSYNEQFF
TRBJ2-1	NA	TRBV4-1	NA	TGCGCCAGCAGCCCCCACGGCAGTGAGCAGTTCTTC	CASSPHGSEQFF
TRBJ2-7	few	TRBV20-1	NA	TGCAGTGTTGAAGAAGGGGAGCAGTACTTC	CSVEEGEQYF
TRBJ1-1	NA	TRBV5-4	NA	TGTGCCAGCAGCTCCTGGGGGTTAGACACTGAAGCTTTCTTT	CASSSWGLDTEAFF
TRBJ2-5	few	TRBV30	NA	TGTGCCTGGAGTGTACAGGGGAGGGAGACCCAGTACTTC	CAWSVQGRETQYF
TRBJ1-1	NA	TRBV5-1	TRBD1	TGCGCCAGCAGAACGGGACAGGGGTACACTGAAGCTTTCTTT	CASRTGQGYTEAFF
TRBJ2-7	NA	TRBV4-2	TRBD1	TGTGCCAGCAGCCAAGAACGGGGGACAGGGTGGATCTCCCCGGGCGAGCAGTACTTC	CASSQERGTGWISPGEQYF
TRBJ1-2	NA	TRBV29-1	NA	TGCAGCGTTGAGGATGGCTACACCTTC	CSVEDGYTF
TRBJ2-2	NA	TRBV4-2	TRBD2	TGTGCCAGCAGCAACTTCCCCCTAGCGGGGGGGAGGAACACCGGGGAGCTGTTTTTT	CASSNFPLAGGRNTGELFF
TRBJ2-2	NA	TRBV30	TRBD2	TGTGCCTGGGCTCTGGGGCTAGCGGGGGTATCCGGGGAGCTGTTTTTT	CAWALGLAGVSGELFF
TRBJ1-6	NA	TRBV6-5	TRBD1	TGTGCCAGCAGGGCCGGGACAGCACATTCACCCCTCCACTTT	CASRAGTAHSPLHF
TRBJ1-2	NA	TRBV4-2	TRBD1	TGTGCCAGCAGTTTACAGGGGGCCGGAAACTATGGCTACACCTTC	CASSLQGAGNYGYTF
TRBJ1-1	NA	TRBV6-5	TRBD1	TGTGCCAGCAGTTACTCGAGGACAGGGAGTGAAGCTTTCTTT	CASSYSRTGSEAFF
TRBJ2-2	NA	TRBV25-1	NA	TGTGCCAGCAGTGGGCTGGGGGGTACCGGGGAGCTGTTTTTT	CASSGLGGTGELFF
TRBJ1-3	NA	TRBV5-8	NA	TGTGCCAGCAGCTTTAAAGGATACACCATATATTTT	CASSFKGYTIYF
TRBJ2-5	NA	TRBV7-9	TRBD2	TGTGCCAGCAGCTTAGCTAGCGGGCAAGAGACCCAGTACTTC	CASSLASGQETQYF
TRBJ1-4	once	TRBV6-2/TRBV6-3	NA	TGTGCCAGCAGCCCCCTCGGACAGTCCCATGAAAAACTGTTTTTT	CASSPLGQSHEKLFF
TRBJ1-6	NA	TRBV23-1	TRBD1	TGCGCCAGCAGTCAAGAATTTCGGGACAGGGATGTTCGTAGTTCACCCCTCCACTTT	CASSQEFRDRDVRSSPLHF
TRBJ1-2	NA	TRBV19	TRBD1	TGTGCCAGTAGTACCTGGGACAGGGGTTACGTTGGCTACACCTTC	CASSTWDRGYVGYTF
TRBJ2-7	few	TRBV7-8	NA	TGTGCCAGCAGCTTTGAGGTTTCCTACGAGCAGTACTTC	CASSFEVSYEQYF
TRBJ1-6	NA	TRBV10-3	NA	TGTGCCATCACCGGGACCGCGTTTTTATCACCCCTCCACTTT	CAITGTAFLSPLHF
TRBJ1-1	NA	TRBV5-1	NA	TGCGCCAGCAGCTTGGAACTTAACACTGAAGCTTTCTTT	CASSLELNTEAFF
TRBJ1-1	NA	TRBV29-1	NA	TGCAGCGGGGAGGTGGGCACTGAAGCTTTCTTT	CSGEVGTEAFF
TRBJ1-6	NA	TRBV27	NA	TGTGCCAGCAGTTTAAGTGCGAGCTCCTATAATTCACCCCTCCACTTT	CASSLSASSYNSPLHF
TRBJ2-7	NA	TRBV25-1	TRBD1	TGTGCCAGCAGTGCGGGACAGGCCCTCCCTCAGGGCTTC	CASSAGQALPQGF
TRBJ2-3	NA	TRBV5-8	TRBD2	TGTGCCAGCAGCGGCGGGACTACCACGACAGATACGCAGTATTTT	CASSGGTTTTDTQYF
TRBJ2-3	NA	TRBV19	TRBD2	TGTGCCAGTCGAGCGGGGGGCACAGATACGCAGTATTTT	CASRAGGTDTQYF
TRBJ1-4	once	TRBV6-6	NA	TGTGCCAGCAGTTATCGAGGGGCAATTAATGAAAAACTGTTTTTT	CASSYRGAINEKLFF
TRBJ2-7	NA	TRBV11-2	NA	TGTGCCAGCAGCTTAGATTCGATCTACGAGCAGTACTTC	CASSLDSIYEQYF
TRBJ1-6	NA	TRBV9	TRBD1	TGTGCCAGCAGCGTAGATGAGGGGGCCAGGTATAATTCACCCCTCCACTTT	CASSVDEGARYNSPLHF
TRBJ1-1	NA	TRBV9	NA	TGTGCCAGCAGGGGCGACACAAACACTGAAGCTTTCTTT	CASRGDTNTEAFF